Here is one T cell receptor beta chain with its context. These data belong to a study of blood T cell repertoires in COVID-19. Turning to the study itself: T cells, B-cell-depleted T cells, or PBMCs provided the cDNA or gDNA that served as material.

Data came from immunoSEQ multiplex PCR; TCRdb stores just in-frame clones and leaves some out. The profile shows tens of thousands of clones, around 91% of them singletons. This CDR3 has 13 amino acids. Germline-derived CDR1 and CDR2 are MDHEN and SYDVKM. Trimming stripped 6 bases from V and 7 bases from J, with 13 bases between. Sequencing input: peripheral blood. The source of this sequence is a middle-aged man with COVID-19, enrolled during active disease. This chain connects TRBV28 to TRBJ2-4; D is uncertain. CDR3 region: CASRMSVTNIQYF. For the CDR3, the DNA is TGTGCCAGCAGGATGAGCGTAACTAACATTCAGTACTTC.